The rows below give T cell receptor beta chains drawn from one sample of a study of blood T cell repertoires in COVID-19. Some clones are missing from TCRdb's copy, which holds only in-frame ones; the method was immunoSEQ multiplex PCR. The table lists about 71,000 clones, 90% of them singletons. The sequenced sample consisted of peripheral blood. All receptors come from a woman under 30 with acute or convalescent COVID-19. Both conserved end residues are part of each CDR3. The D gene is left open where the match is weak. Size tells how often a clone was seen (once, few, many) or the class of an expanded clone, and some rows leave it out.

>TRBJ2-3|.|TRBV25-1|.
CASSGDNTDTQYF
TGTGCCAGCAGTGGGGACAACACAGATACGCAGTATTTT
>TRBJ1-5|.|TRBV6-6|TRBD1
CASSNRQGNNQPQHF
TGTGCCAGCAGTAACAGACAGGGGAACAATCAGCCCCAGCATTTT
>TRBJ2-3|.|TRBV7-2|TRBD2
CASRPTSGSGIDTQYF
TGTGCCAGCAGACCGACTAGCGGGAGTGGGATAGATACGCAGTATTTT
>TRBJ1-3|.|TRBV18|.
CASSPGSGSGNTIYF
TGTGCCAGCTCACCAGGCTCAGGGTCTGGAAACACCATATATTTT
>TRBJ1-5|few|TRBV7-8|.
CASSRAGDNPNQPQHF
TGTGCCAGCAGCCGGGCCGGGGATAATCCAAATCAGCCCCAGCATTTT
>TRBJ2-3|.|TRBV28|TRBD2
CASSLGGGGVLISTDTQYF
TGTGCCAGCAGTTTGGGGGGGGGAGGAGTCTTGATTAGCACAGATACGCAGTATTTT
>TRBJ1-1|few|TRBV4-2|.
CASSQGTGTPMNTEAFF
TGTGCCAGCAGCCAGGGAACCGGGACACCCATGAACACTGAAGCTTTCTTT
>TRBJ1-6|.|TRBV11-2|.
CASSLGQGNSPLHF
TGTGCCAGCAGCTTAGGGCAGGGAAATTCACCCCTCCACTTT
>TRBJ1-4|.|TRBV28|TRBD1
CASSSGTGLLSTNEKLFF
TGTGCCAGCAGTTCCGGGACAGGGCTTTTGTCGACTAATGAAAAACTGTTTTTT
>TRBJ2-3|.|TRBV2|.
CASMTRPGGRPRGVPDTQYF
TGTGCCAGCATGACTCGTCCAGGAGGGAGACCTCGCGGGGTCCCAGATACGCAGTATTTT
>TRBJ2-7|once|TRBV2|.
CASSPWASEPYEQYF
TGTGCCAGCAGTCCCTGGGCTAGCGAACCCTACGAGCAGTACTTC
>TRBJ1-2|.|TRBV7-9|.
CASSQESLDYGYTF
TGTGCCAGCAGCCAGGAAAGTTTGGACTATGGCTACACCTTC
>TRBJ2-2|once|TRBV4-1|TRBD1
CASSLRDSSLNTGELFF
TGCGCCAGCAGCCTCCGGGACAGCAGTTTAAACACCGGGGAGCTGTTTTTT
>TRBJ1-5|.|TRBV6-2/TRBV6-3|.
CASSYRQGHQPQHF
TGTGCCAGCAGTTACAGGCAGGGGCATCAGCCCCAGCATTTT
>TRBJ1-6|.|TRBV11-2|TRBD1
CASSSGTGGTTVNSPLHF
TGTGCCAGCAGCTCCGGGACAGGGGGAACCACGGTTAATTCACCCCTCCACTTT
>TRBJ2-2|once|TRBV5-6|.
CASSLALRAGTGELFF
TGTGCCAGCAGCTTGGCCCTTAGGGCGGGGACCGGGGAGCTGTTTTTT
>TRBJ2-3|.|TRBV5-1|.
CASSLGPGLYTDTQYF
TGCGCCAGCAGCTTGGGTCCCGGACTATACACAGATACGCAGTATTTT
>TRBJ1-1|.|TRBV6-1|.
CASSEYNTEAFF
TGTGCCAGCAGTGAGTATAACACTGAAGCTTTCTTT
>TRBJ2-7|.|TRBV10-2|.
CASSESSSYEQYF
TGCGCCAGCAGTGAGTCCAGTTCCTACGAGCAGTACTTC
>TRBJ2-7|.|TRBV7-8|.
CASSLRAGADEQYF
TGTGCCAGCAGCCTCAGGGCGGGGGCCGACGAGCAGTACTTC
>TRBJ1-6|.|TRBV9|TRBD1
CASSTRDRDSPLHF
TGTGCCAGCAGCACCCGGGACAGAGATTCACCCCTCCACTTT
>TRBJ1-2|.|TRBV2|TRBD1
CASSKKTGGVYGYTF
TGTGCCAGCAGTAAAAAAACAGGGGGAGTCTATGGCTACACCTTC
>TRBJ2-7|.|TRBV5-8|.
CASSFVGTGTLYF
.
>TRBJ1-5|.|TRBV5-1|TRBD1
CASSLTGGNQPQHF
TGCGCCAGCAGCCTGACAGGGGGCAATCAGCCCCAGCATTTT
>TRBJ1-1|once|TRBV5-1|.
CASSDSRAVGTEAFF
TGCGCCAGCAGCGACTCCAGGGCCGTTGGGACTGAAGCTTTCTTT
>TRBJ1-6|.|TRBV11-2|.
CASSFRVYSPLHF
TGTGCCAGCAGCTTCAGGGTATATTCACCCCTCCACTTT
>TRBJ2-1|.|TRBV5-5|TRBD2
CASRPGLAGGPDNEQFF
TGTGCCAGCAGGCCGGGACTAGCGGGAGGGCCGGACAATGAGCAGTTCTTC
>TRBJ2-3|.|TRBV5-4|TRBD1
CASSSYRGPDTQYF
TGTGCCAGCAGCTCTTACAGGGGGCCAGATACGCAGTATTTT
>TRBJ1-1|.|TRBV11-2|.
CASSQTGEAFF
TGTGCCAGCAGCCAGACAGGTGAAGCTTTCTTT
>TRBJ2-5|.|TRBV5-1|.
CASSANQETQYF
TGCGCCAGCAGCGCGAACCAAGAGACCCAGTACTTC
>TRBJ2-3|.|TRBV5-4|TRBD1
CASSPDRGFTDTQYF
TGTGCCAGCAGCCCGGACAGGGGATTCACAGATACGCAGTATTTT
>TRBJ2-7|.|TRBV4-1|TRBD1
CASSQEPGTGRRYEQYF
TGCGCCAGCAGCCAAGAACCCGGGACAGGGAGGCGTTACGAGCAGTACTTC